This T cell receptor beta chain was identified in a study of blood T cells in healthy people across ages. Primers used in a second PCR of roughly 6 to 12 cycles were a sample-barcoded 5' primer and a J-beta primer mix. TCRdb reanalysed the 5' RACE reads using MiXCR and keeps one entry per CDR3 protein. There are more than 650,000 distinct CDR3 sequences in the sample; approximately 22% occur only once, and roughly a fifth lies in the top ten. This CDR3 is built from 12 residues. Trimming at V came to 6 bases and at J to 7 bases, leaving 5 bases not matched to a gene. The germline CDR1 and CDR2 sequences are DFQATT and SNEGSKA (reference sequence).

Sequencing input: blood. This clonotype was obtained from a man between 65 and 85 years old in good health. The chain combines TRBV20-1 with TRBJ1-5; 8 bases agree with TRBD1. CDR3 coding DNA: TGCAGTGCAGGACAGGGTATACAGCCCCAGCATTTT. Its translation is CSAGQGIQPQHF.